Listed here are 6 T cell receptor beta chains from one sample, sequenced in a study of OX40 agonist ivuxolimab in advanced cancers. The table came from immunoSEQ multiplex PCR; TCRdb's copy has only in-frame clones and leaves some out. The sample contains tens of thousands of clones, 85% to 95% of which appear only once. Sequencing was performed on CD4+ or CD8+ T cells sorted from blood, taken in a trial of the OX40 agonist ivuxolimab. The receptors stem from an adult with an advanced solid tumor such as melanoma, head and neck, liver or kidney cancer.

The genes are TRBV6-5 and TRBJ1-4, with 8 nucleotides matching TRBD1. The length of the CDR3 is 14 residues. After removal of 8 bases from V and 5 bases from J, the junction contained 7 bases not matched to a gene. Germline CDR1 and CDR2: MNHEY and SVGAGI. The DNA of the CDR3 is TGTGCCAGCGGAATAACAGGGGGGAATGAAAAACTGTTTTTT. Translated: CASGITGGNEKLFF.

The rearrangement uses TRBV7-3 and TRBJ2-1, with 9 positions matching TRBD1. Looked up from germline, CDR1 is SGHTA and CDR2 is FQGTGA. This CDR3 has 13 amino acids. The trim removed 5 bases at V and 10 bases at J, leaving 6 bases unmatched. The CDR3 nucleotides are TGTGCCAGCAGCCGGGACAGGGAGTACGAGCAGTTCTTC. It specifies CASSRDREYEQFF.

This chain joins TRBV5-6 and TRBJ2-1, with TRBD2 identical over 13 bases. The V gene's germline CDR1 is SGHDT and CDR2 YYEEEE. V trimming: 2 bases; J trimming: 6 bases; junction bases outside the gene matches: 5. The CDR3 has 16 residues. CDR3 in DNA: TGTGCCAGCAGCTTACCGGGACTAGCGGGACCCAATGAGCAGTTCTTC. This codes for CASSLPGLAGPNEQFF.

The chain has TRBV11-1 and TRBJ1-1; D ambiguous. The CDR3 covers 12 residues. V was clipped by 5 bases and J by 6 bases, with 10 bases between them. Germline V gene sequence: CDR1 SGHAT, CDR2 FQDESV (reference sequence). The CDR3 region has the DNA TGTGCCAGCAGCCCAAGAATGGCTGAAGCTTTCTTT. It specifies CASSPRMAEAFF.

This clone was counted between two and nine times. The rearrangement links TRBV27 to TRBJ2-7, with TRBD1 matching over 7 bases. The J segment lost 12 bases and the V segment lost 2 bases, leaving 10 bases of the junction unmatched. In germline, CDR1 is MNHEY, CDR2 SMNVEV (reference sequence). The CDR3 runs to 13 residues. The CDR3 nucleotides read TGTGCCAGCAGTTTAAGGTCAGGGGGATCCCGGTACTTC. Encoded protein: CASSLRSGGSRYF.

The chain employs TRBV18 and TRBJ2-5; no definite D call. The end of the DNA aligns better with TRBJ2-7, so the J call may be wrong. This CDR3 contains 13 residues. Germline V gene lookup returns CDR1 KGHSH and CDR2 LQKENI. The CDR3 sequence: CASSSLADYEQYF. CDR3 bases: TGTGCCAGCTCCTCGCTCGCAGACTACGAGCAGTACTTC.